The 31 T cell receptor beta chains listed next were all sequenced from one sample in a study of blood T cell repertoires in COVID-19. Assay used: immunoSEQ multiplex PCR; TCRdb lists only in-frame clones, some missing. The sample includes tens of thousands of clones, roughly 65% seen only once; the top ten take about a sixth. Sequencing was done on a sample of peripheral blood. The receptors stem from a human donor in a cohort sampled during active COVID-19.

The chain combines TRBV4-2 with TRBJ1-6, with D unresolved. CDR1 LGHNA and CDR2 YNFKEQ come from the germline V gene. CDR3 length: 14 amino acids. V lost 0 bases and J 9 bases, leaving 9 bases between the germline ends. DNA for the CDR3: TGTGCCAGCAGCCAAGAGGTGCGGGGTTCACCCCTCCACTTT. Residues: CASSQEVRGSPLHF.

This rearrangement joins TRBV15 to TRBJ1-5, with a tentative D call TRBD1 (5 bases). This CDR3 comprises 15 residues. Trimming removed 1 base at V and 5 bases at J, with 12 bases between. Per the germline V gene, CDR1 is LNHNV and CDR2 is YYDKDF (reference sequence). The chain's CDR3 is CATSRAAGLDQPQHF. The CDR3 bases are TGTGCCACCAGCAGAGCGGCAGGGCTAGATCAGCCCCAGCATTTT.

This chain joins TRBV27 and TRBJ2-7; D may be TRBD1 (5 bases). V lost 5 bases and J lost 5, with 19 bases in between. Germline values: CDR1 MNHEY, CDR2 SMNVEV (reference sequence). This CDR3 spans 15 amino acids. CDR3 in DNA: TGTGCCAGCAGTACAATGCAGGGAAGTTACAACGAGCAGTACTTC. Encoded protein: CASSTMQGSYNEQYF.

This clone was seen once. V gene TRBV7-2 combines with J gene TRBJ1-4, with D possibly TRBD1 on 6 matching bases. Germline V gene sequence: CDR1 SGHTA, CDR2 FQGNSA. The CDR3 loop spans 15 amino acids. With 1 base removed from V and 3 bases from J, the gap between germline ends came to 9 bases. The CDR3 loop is CASSLGRQANEKLFF. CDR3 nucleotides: TGTGCCAGCAGCTTAGGTAGACAGGCTAATGAAAAACTGTTTTTT. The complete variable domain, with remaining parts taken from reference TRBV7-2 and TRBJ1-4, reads GAGVSQSPSNKVTEKGKDVELRCDPISGHTALYWYRQSLGQGLEFLIYFQGNSAPDKSGLPSDRFSAERTGGSVSTLTIQRTQQEDSAVYLCASSLGRQANEKLFFGSGTQLSVL.

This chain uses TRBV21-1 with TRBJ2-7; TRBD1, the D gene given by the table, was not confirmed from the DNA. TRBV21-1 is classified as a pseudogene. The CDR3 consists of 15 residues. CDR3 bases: TGTGCCAGCAGCAAAGTACGTAGGGGGACCCACGAGCAGTACTTC. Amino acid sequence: CASSKVRRGTHEQYF.

DNA of the CDR3: TGTGCCACCGAGAGCGGGACCCGGACCCAGTACTTC. Translation gives CATESGTRTQYF. The chain is built from TRBV24-1 and TRBJ2-5; 7 bases align to TRBD2. V gave up 9 bases and J gave up 7 bases; unmatched junction bases: 7. The length of the CDR3 is 12 residues. Germline CDR1 reads KGHDR; CDR2 reads SFDVKD.

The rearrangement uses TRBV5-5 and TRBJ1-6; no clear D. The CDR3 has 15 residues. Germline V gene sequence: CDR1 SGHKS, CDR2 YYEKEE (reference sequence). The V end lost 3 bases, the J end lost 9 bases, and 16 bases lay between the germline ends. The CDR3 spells CASSYDGSWGSPLHF. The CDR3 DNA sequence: TGTGCCAGCAGCTACGACGGGAGTTGGGGTTCACCCCTCCACTTT.

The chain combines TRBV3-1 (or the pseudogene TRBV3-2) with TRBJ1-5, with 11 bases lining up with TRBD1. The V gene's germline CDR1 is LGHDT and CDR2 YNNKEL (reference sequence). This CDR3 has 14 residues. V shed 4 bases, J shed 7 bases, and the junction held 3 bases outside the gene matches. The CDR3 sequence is CASSPGQGAQPQHF. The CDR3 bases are TGTGCCAGCAGCCCCGGACAGGGGGCCCAGCCCCAGCATTTT.

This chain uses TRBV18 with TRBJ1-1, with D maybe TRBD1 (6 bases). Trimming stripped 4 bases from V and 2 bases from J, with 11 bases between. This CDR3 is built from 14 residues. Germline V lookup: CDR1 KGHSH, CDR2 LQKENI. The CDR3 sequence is CASSLKDSNTEAFF. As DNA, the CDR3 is TGTGCCAGCTCACTGAAGGACAGCAACACTGAAGCTTTCTTT.

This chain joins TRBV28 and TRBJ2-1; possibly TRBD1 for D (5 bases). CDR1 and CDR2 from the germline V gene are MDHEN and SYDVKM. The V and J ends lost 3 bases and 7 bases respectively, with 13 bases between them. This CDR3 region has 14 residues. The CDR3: CASSFYQGWNEQFF. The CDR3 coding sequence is TGTGCCAGCAGTTTCTATCAGGGTTGGAATGAGCAGTTCTTC.

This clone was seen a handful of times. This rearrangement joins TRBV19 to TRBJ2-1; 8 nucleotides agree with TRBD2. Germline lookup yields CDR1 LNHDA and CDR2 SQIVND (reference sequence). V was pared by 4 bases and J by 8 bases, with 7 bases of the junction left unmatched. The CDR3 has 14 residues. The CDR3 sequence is CASSKLAGMDEQFF. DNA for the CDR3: TGTGCCAGTAGTAAATTAGCGGGAATGGATGAGCAGTTCTTC.

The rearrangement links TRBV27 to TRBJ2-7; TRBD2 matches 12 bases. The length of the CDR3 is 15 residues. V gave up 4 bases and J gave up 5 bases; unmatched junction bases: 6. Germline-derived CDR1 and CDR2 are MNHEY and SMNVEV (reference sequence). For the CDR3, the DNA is TGTGCCAGCAGTTCCGGACTAGCGGGACCCCACGAGCAGTACTTC. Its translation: CASSSGLAGPHEQYF.

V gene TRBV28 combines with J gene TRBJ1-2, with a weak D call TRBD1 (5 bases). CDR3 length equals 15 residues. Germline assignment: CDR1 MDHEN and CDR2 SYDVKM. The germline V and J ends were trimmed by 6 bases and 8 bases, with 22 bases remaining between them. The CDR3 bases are TGTGCCAGCAGGTCCCAGGACACGGGCTTCGAGGGCTACACCTTC. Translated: CASRSQDTGFEGYTF.

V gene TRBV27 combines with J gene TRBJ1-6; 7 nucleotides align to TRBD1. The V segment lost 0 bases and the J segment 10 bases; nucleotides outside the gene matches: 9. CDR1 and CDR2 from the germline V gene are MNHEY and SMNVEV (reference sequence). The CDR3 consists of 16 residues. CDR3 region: CASSLSKQGRGSPLHF. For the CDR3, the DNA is TGTGCCAGCAGTTTATCAAAACAGGGGCGAGGGTCACCCCTCCACTTT.

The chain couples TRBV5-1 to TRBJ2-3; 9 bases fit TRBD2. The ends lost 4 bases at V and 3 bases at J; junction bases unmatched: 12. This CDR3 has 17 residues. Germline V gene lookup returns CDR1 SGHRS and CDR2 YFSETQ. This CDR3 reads CASSTRVSGGVTDTQYF. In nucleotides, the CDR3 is TGCGCCAGCAGCACCCGGGTTAGCGGGGGTGTGACAGATACGCAGTATTTT.

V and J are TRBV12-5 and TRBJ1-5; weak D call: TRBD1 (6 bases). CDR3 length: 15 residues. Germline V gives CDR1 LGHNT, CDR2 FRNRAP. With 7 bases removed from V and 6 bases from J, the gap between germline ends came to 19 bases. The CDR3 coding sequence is TGTGCTAGTGCCATGGGGGCAGGGGTTGGTCAGCCCCAGCATTTT. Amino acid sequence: CASAMGAGVGQPQHF.

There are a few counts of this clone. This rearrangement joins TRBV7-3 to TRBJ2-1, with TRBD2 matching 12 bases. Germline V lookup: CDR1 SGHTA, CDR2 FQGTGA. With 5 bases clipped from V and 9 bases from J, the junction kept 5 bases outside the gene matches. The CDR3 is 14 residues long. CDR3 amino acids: CASSRLAGVGEQFF. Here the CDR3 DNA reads TGTGCCAGCAGCCGACTAGCGGGAGTAGGTGAGCAGTTCTTC.

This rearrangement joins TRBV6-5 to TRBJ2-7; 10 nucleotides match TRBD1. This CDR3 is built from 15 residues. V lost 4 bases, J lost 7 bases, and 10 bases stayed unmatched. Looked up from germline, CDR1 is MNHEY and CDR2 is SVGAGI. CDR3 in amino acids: CASSFRQGAQGEQYF. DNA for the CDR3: TGTGCCAGCAGTTTCCGACAGGGGGCGCAAGGGGAGCAGTACTTC.

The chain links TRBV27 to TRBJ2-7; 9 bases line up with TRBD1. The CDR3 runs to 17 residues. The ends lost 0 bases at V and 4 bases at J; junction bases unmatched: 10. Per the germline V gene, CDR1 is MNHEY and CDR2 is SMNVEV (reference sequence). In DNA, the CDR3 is TGTGCCAGCAGTTTATCATATTCCTCGGGACAGGGTTACGAGCAGTACTTC. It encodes CASSLSYSSGQGYEQYF.

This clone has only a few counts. The CDR3 region is CARATSEYNEQFF. The CDR3 nucleotides are TGTGCCAGGGCGACTAGCGAGTACAATGAGCAGTTCTTC. V is TRBV2 and J is TRBJ2-1, with 8 positions matching TRBD2. The germline CDR1 and CDR2 sequences are SNHLY and FYNNEI. With V trimmed by 9 bases and J by 4 bases, 5 bases remained unmatched. CDR3 size: 13 residues.

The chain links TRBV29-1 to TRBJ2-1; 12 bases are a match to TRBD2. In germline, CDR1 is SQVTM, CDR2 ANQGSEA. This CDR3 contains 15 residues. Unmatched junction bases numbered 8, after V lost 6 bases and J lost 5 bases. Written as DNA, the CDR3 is TGCAGCGTCCCCCTAGCGGGGGGGCGTAACAATGAGCAGTTCTTC. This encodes CSVPLAGGRNNEQFF.

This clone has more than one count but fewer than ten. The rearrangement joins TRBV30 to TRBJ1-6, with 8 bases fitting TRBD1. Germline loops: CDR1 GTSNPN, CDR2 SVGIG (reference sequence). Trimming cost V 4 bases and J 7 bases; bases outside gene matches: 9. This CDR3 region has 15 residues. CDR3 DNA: TGTGCCTGGACCACCGGGACAGGAAGAAATTCACCCCTCCACTTT. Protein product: CAWTTGTGRNSPLHF.

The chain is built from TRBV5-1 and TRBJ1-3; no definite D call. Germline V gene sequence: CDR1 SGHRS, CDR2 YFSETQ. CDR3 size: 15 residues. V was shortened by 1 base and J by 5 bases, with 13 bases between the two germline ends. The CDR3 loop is CASSLSPGSRNTIYF. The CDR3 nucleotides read TGCGCCAGCAGCTTGTCGCCGGGATCAAGAAACACCATATATTTT.

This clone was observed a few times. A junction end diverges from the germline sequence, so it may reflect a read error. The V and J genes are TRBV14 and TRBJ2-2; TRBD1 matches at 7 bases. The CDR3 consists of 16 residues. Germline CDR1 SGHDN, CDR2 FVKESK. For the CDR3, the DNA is TGTGCCAGCAGTCAAGGGGGCAGGGCCATCACCGGGGAGCTGTTTTTT. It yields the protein CASSQGGRAITGELFF. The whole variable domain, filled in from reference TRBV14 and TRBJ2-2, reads EAGVTQFPSHSVIEKGQTVTLRCDPISGHDNLYWYRRVMGKEIKFLLHFVKESKQDESGMPNNRFLAERTGGTYSTLKVQPAELEDSGVYFCASSQGGRAITGELFFGEGSRLTVL.

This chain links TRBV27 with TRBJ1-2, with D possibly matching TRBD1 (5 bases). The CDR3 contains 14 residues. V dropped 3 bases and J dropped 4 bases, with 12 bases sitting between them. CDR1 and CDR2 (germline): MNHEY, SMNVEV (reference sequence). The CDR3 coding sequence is TGTGCCAGCAGTTTGGGCAGGGAGGGCTATGGCTACACCTTC. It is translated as CASSLGREGYGYTF.

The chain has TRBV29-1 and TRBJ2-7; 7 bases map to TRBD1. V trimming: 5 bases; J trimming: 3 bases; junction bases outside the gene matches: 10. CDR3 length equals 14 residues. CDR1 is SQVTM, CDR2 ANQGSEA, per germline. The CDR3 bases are TGCAGCGTTCTTACCCCGGGACAGTACTACGAGCAGTACTTC. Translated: CSVLTPGQYYEQYF.

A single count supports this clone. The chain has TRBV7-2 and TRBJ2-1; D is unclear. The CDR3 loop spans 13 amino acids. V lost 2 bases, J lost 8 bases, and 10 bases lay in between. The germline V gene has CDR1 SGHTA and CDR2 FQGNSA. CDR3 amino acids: CASSLYSMDEQFF. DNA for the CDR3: TGTGCCAGCAGCTTATACAGCATGGATGAGCAGTTCTTC.

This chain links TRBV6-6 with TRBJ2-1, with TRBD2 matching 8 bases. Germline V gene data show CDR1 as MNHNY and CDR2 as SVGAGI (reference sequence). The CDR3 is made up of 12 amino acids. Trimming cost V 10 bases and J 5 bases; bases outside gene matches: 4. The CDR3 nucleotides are TGTGCCATCAAGCGGGAGCACAATGAGCAGTTCTTC. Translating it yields CAIKREHNEQFF.

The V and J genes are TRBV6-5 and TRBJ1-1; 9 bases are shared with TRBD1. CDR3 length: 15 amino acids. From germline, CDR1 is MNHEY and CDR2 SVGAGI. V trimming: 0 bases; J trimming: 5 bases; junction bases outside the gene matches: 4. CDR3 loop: CASSYSGTGHTEAFF. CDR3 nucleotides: TGTGCCAGCAGTTACTCAGGGACAGGGCATACTGAAGCTTTCTTT.

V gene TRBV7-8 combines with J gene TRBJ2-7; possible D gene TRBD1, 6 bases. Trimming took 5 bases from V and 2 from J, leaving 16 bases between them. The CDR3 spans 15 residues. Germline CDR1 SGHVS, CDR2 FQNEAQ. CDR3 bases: TGTGCCAGCAGCCCACTGCGCAGGGGCCCCTACGAGCAGTACTTC. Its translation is CASSPLRRGPYEQYF.

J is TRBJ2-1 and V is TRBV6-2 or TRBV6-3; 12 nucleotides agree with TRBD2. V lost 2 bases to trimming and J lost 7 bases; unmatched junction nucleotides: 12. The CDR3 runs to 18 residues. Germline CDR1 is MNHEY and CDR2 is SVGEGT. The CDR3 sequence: CASSYIPRLAGEGNEQFF. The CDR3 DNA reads TGTGCCAGCAGTTACATCCCAAGACTAGCGGGAGAGGGGAATGAGCAGTTCTTC.